A selection of T cell receptor beta chains follows, all from one sample in a study of cytomegalovirus exposure and HLA in healthy donors. Libraries were prepared by immunoSEQ multiplex PCR; TCRdb keeps only in-frame clonotypes and omits some of them. The sample holds 170,000 or so clones, 85% seen once. Specimen: PBMCs. All receptors come from a man younger than 35 in good health and CMV-seropositive. The CDR3 runs from the conserved cysteine through the conserved F or W. A D gene is named only where the DNA matches it firmly. The size entry is marked missing in some rows and otherwise reads once, few, many or a size class.

CDR3aa | CDR3nt | v_gene | abundance | j_gene | d_gene
CASSYQGAGQPQHF | TGTGCCAGCTCGTACCAGGGGGCAGGACAGCCCCAGCATTTT | TRBV2 | . | TRBJ1-5 | TRBD1
CASSGTSGSTDTQYF | TGTGCCAGCAGCGGGACTAGCGGGAGCACAGATACGCAGTATTTT | TRBV27 | once | TRBJ2-3 | TRBD2
CASSFRDRGYNEQFF | TGTGCCAGCAGTTTTCGGGACAGGGGCTACAATGAGCAGTTCTTC | TRBV28 | . | TRBJ2-1 | TRBD1
CATSRQAGQGNTEAFF | TGTGCCACCAGCAGACAAGCGGGACAGGGGAACACTGAAGCTTTCTTT | TRBV15 | . | TRBJ1-1 | TRBD1
CASSWGGEETQYF | TGTGCCAGCAGCTGGGGGGGTGAGGAGACCCAGTACTTC | TRBV7-2 | . | TRBJ2-5 | TRBD2
CASSQTSGSVTGELFF | TGTGCCAGCAGCCAAACCAGCGGGAGCGTCACCGGGGAGCTGTTTTTT | TRBV13 | once | TRBJ2-2 | TRBD2
CASSLVGQGTWGNTIYF | TGTGCCAGCAGCTTAGTAGGACAGGGGACATGGGGAAACACCATATATTTT | TRBV7-2 | . | TRBJ1-3 | TRBD1
CASSATSGSSYNEQFF | TGTGCCAGCAGCGCGACTAGCGGGAGCTCCTACAATGAGCAGTTCTTC | TRBV7-9 | . | TRBJ2-1 | TRBD2
CASSLGGSYTGELFF | TGTGCCAGCAGCTTAGGGGGCAGCTACACCGGGGAGCTGTTTTTT | TRBV11-2 | . | TRBJ2-2 | .
CASSRGGTGGVEQYF | TGTGCCAGCAGTCGGGGCGGGACAGGGGGCGTCGAGCAGTACTTC | TRBV5-6 | once | TRBJ2-7 | TRBD1
CASSRLAGNSYNEQFF | TGCGCCAGCAGTAGACTAGCGGGGAACTCCTACAATGAGCAGTTCTTC | TRBV10-1 | . | TRBJ2-1 | TRBD2
CASSPLSASTEDTQYF | TGCGCCAGCAGCCCCTTATCGGCCTCTACGGAGGATACGCAGTATTTT | TRBV4-1 | . | TRBJ2-3 | .
CASSFGGAGQETQYF | TGTGCCAGCAGCTTCGGGGGGGCCGGGCAAGAGACCCAGTACTTC | TRBV9 | . | TRBJ2-5 | TRBD2
CASSLRGNSEAFF | TGCGCCAGCAGCTTGCGGGGGAACTCTGAAGCTTTCTTT | TRBV5-1 | few | TRBJ1-1 | .
CASSLGTANTGELFF | TGCGCCAGCAGTTTGGGGACAGCGAACACCGGGGAGCTGTTTTTT | TRBV4-1 | . | TRBJ2-2 | TRBD1
CASSSLSRGMRTGELFF | TGCGCCAGCAGCTCCCTTTCAAGGGGAATGAGGACCGGGGAGCTGTTTTTT | TRBV5-1 | once | TRBJ2-2 | .
CASSLGGGDYEQYF | TGTGCCAGCAGCTTGGGGGGAGGTGACTACGAGCAGTACTTC | TRBV5-4 | . | TRBJ2-7 | .
CASRESGTGEQYF | TGCGCCAGCAGGGAATCGGGAACGGGCGAGCAGTACTTC | TRBV10-2 | . | TRBJ2-7 | .
CASSYGAGSTDTQYF | TGTGCCAGCAGTTACGGGGCGGGAAGCACAGATACGCAGTATTTT | TRBV6-5 | . | TRBJ2-3 | .
CASSPGLYSNQPQHF | TGTGCCAGCAGTCCCGGACTATATAGCAATCAGCCCCAGCATTTT | TRBV28 | once | TRBJ1-5 | .
CASSVVLQGEDYGYTF | TGTGCCAGCAGCGTAGTTCTTCAGGGGGAGGACTATGGCTACACCTTC | TRBV9 | . | TRBJ1-2 | TRBD1
CASSDLSVDRGVSPLHF | TGTGCCAGCAGTGATCTGTCGGTCGACAGGGGTGTTTCACCCCTCCACTTT | TRBV2 | . | TRBJ1-6 | TRBD1
CASSYSGGRAYEQYF | TGTGCCAGCAGTTACTCGGGCGGGCGTGCCTACGAGCAGTACTTC | TRBV6-5 | . | TRBJ2-7 | .
CASSYDLGGTAEAFF | TGTGCCAGCAGTTACGACCTTGGGGGGACCGCTGAAGCTTTCTTT | TRBV6-5 | . | TRBJ1-1 | .
CASSLPRGEHSNQPQHF | TGTGCCAGCAGCCTCCCCAGGGGGGAACATAGCAATCAGCCCCAGCATTTT | TRBV2 | . | TRBJ1-5 | TRBD1
CASGPQVGGSGNQPQHF | TGTGCTAGTGGTCCTCAGGTCGGGGGAAGTGGCAATCAGCCCCAGCATTTT | TRBV12-5 | . | TRBJ1-5 | .
CASSFSAGELFF | TGTGCCAGCAGTTTTTCAGCCGGGGAGCTGTTTTTT | TRBV27 | . | TRBJ2-2 | .
CASSLVANEQYF | TGTGCCAGCAGCTTGGTTGCGAACGAGCAGTACTTC | TRBV5-6 | few | TRBJ2-7 | .
CASSAQFGQVPGELFF | TGTGCCAGCAGCGCCCAGTTTGGACAGGTACCTGGGGAGCTGTTTTTT | TRBV9 | . | TRBJ2-2 | TRBD1
CAFLTSGANVLTF | TGTGCCTTTCTAACCTCTGGGGCCAACGTCCTGACTTTC | TRBV30 | . | TRBJ2-6 | .
CASSVGTGFNTEAFF | TGTGCCAGCAGCGTCGGGACAGGGTTCAACACTGAAGCTTTCTTT | TRBV11-2 | . | TRBJ1-1 | TRBD1
CASRAGGGAETQYF | TGTGCCAGCAGGGCGGGAGGGGGCGCGGAGACCCAGTACTTC | TRBV2 | once | TRBJ2-5 | TRBD2
CASSVGGSSYEQYF | TGTGCCAGCAGCGTAGGGGGCAGCTCCTACGAGCAGTACTTC | TRBV9 | . | TRBJ2-7 | .
CASSLEAGEMNTEAFF | TGTGCCAGCAGCTTAGAGGCAGGGGAAATGAACACTGAAGCTTTCTTT | TRBV7-6 | . | TRBJ1-1 | .
CASSPTGRNYEQYF | TGCGCCAGCAGCCCGACAGGGCGAAACTACGAGCAGTACTTC | TRBV4-1 | . | TRBJ2-7 | TRBD1
CASSVTSTDTQYF | TGTGCCAGCAGCGTGACTAGTACCGATACGCAGTATTTT | TRBV5-6 | . | TRBJ2-3 | .
CASSEGLADTDTQYF | TGTGCCAGCAGTGAGGGACTAGCGGACACAGATACGCAGTATTTT | TRBV6-4 | many | TRBJ2-3 | TRBD2
CASSEIGGGYGYTF | TGTGCCAGCAGTGAAATAGGGGGGGGCTATGGCTACACCTTC | TRBV6-1 | few | TRBJ1-2 | .
CASSRDTSGNTIYF | TGCGCCAGCAGCCGGGACACGTCTGGAAACACCATATATTTT | TRBV5-1 | . | TRBJ1-3 | .
CSASKTDTQYF | TGCAGTGCTAGTAAAACAGATACGCAGTATTTT | TRBV20-1 | . | TRBJ2-3 | .